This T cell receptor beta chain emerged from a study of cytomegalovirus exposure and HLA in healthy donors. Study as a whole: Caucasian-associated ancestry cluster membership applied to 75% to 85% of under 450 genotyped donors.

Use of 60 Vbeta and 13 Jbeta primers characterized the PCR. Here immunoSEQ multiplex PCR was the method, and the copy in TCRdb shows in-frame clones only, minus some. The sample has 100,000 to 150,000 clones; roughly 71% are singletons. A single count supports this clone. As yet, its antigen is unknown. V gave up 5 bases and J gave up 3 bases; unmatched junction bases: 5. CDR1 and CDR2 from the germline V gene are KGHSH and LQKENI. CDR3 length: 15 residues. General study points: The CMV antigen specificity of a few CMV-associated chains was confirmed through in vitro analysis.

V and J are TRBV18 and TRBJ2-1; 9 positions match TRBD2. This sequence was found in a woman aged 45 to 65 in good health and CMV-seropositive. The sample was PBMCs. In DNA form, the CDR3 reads TGTGCCAGCTCAGTCCAAGCGGGGGGCTACAATGAGCAGTTCTTC. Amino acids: CASSVQAGGYNEQFF. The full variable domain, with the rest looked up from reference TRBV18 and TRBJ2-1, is NAGVMQNPRHLVRRRGQEARLRCSPMKGHSHVYWYRQLPEEGLKFMVYLQKENIIDESGMPKERFSAEFPKEGPSILRIQQVVRGDSAAYFCASSVQAGGYNEQFFGPGTRLTVL.